Listed here is a single T cell receptor beta chain. The donors were all Caucasian adults (living in Nashville, Tennessee). Libraries were prepared by immunoSEQ multiplex PCR; TCRdb keeps only in-frame clonotypes and omits some of them. The table shows under 200,000 clones, with approximately 92% occurring only once. This sample is part of a study of shared clonotypes between healthy human individuals. The germline V gene encodes CDR1 KGHSH and CDR2 LQKENI. The CDR3 has 15 amino acids. The sample was naive CD4+ T cells sorted from blood. Subset described: CD45RA+ positively selected. This clonotype was sampled from a woman aged 25-40 years in good health. V usage is TRBV18 and J usage is TRBJ2-5; 9 nucleotides align to TRBD1. The J call may be wrong; the DNA end is better matched by TRBJ2-7. CDR3 DNA: TGTGCCAGCTCACCTGGCGGACAGGGGATCTTCGAGCAGTACTTC. Amino acids: CASSPGGQGIFEQYF.